A selection of T cell receptor beta chains follows, all from one sample in a study of monozygotic twins with cystic fibrosis. Data came from immunoSEQ multiplex PCR; TCRdb stores just in-frame clones and leaves some out. Of tens of thousands of clones listed, around nine tenths are singletons. The sequencing input was blood. The receptors come from a boy aged 2 to 9 with cystic fibrosis. CDR3s include the opening cysteine and the closing phenylalanine or tryptophan. A D gene is named only where the DNA matches it firmly. A clone size is listed for some rows: how often the clone was seen (once, few, many), or a class if it is expanded.

-	14	TRBV5-6	TRBD1	TRBJ1-2	CASSFPGGNYGYTF	TGTGCCAGCAGCTTCCCAGGGGGTAACTATGGCTACACCTTC
once	12	TRBV7-9	-	TRBJ2-7	CASSLDPEEQYF	TGTGCCAGCAGCTTAGATCCGGAAGAGCAGTACTTC
-	11	TRBV19	-	TRBJ1-5	CASLRARPQHF	TGTGCCAGTTTAAGGGCGAGGCCCCAGCATTTT
-	13	TRBV6-5	-	TRBJ1-2	CASSYWEGNGYTF	TGTGCCAGCAGTTACTGGGAGGGTAATGGCTACACCTTC
-	16	TRBV11-3	TRBD2	TRBJ2-2	CASSLTSGGAAGELFF	TGTGCCAGCAGTTTGACTAGCGGGGGGGCGGCCGGGGAGCTGTTTTTT
-	13	TRBV5-1	-	TRBJ1-1	CASSIEGGTEAFF	TGCGCCAGCAGCATAGAAGGTGGCACTGAAGCTTTCTTT
few	11	TRBV6-5	-	TRBJ1-5	CASSNGGSQHF	TGTGCCAGCAGTAACGGGGGGTCCCAGCATTTT
once	14	TRBV10-3	-	TRBJ1-1	CAIRGAQGGTEAFF	TGTGCCATCAGGGGGGCACAGGGAGGCACTGAAGCTTTCTTT
-	15	TRBV5-1	-	TRBJ2-3	CASSLEGRSTDTQYF	TGCGCCAGCAGCTTGGAGGGGCGGAGCACAGATACGCAGTATTTT
-	16	TRBV2	TRBD2	TRBJ2-3	CASSQTSGPYTDTQYF	TGTGCCAGCAGCCAAACTAGCGGGCCCTACACAGATACGCAGTATTTT
-	16	TRBV5-1	-	TRBJ2-1	CASSPGQTGFPNEQFF	TGCGCCAGCAGTCCCGGACAGACGGGGTTCCCCAATGAGCAGTTCTTC
-	13	TRBV2	-	TRBJ1-5	CASSEQDNQPQHF	TGTGCCAGCAGTGAACAGGACAATCAGCCCCAGCATTTT
once	13	TRBV2	-	TRBJ2-1	CASSPDAYNEQFF	TGTGCCAGCAGTCCGGACGCCTACAATGAGCAGTTCTTC
-	16	TRBV10-3	-	TRBJ1-1	CAISETSSEQGTEAFF	TGTGCCATCAGTGAGACCTCCAGCGAGCAGGGGACTGAAGCTTTCTTT
-	15	TRBV5-6	TRBD1	TRBJ2-2	CASSLLGGGTGELFF	TGTGCCAGCAGCTTGCTAGGGGGCGGCACCGGGGAGCTGTTTTTT
-	14	TRBV11-3	-	TRBJ1-3	CASRGFGTGNTIYF	TGTGCCAGCAGGGGTTTCGGTACTGGAAACACCATATATTTT
-	13	TRBV27	TRBD1	TRBJ1-2	CASSSTGGWGYTF	TGTGCCAGCAGTTCTACAGGGGGCTGGGGCTACACCTTC
-	14	TRBV2	-	TRBJ2-5	CASGRTLPEETQYF	TGTGCCAGCGGGAGGACGCTCCCTGAAGAGACCCAGTACTTC
-	15	TRBV13	-	TRBJ2-1	CASSPTGSSYNEQFF	TGTGCCAGCAGCCCGACGGGGAGCTCCTACAATGAGCAGTTCTTC
-	15	TRBV6-1	-	TRBJ1-4	CASSEEGRPSEKLFF	TGTGCCAGCAGTGAAGAGGGCCGGCCCTCTGAAAAACTGTTTTTT
-	15	TRBV6-5	TRBD2	TRBJ2-1	CASSRSGTSRNEQFF	TGTGCCAGCAGTAGGTCCGGGACTAGTCGAAATGAGCAGTTCTTC
-	14	TRBV28	-	TRBJ1-5	CASSWRVGNQPQHF	TGTGCCAGCAGTTGGAGGGTCGGCAATCAGCCCCAGCATTTT
-	13	TRBV18	-	TRBJ2-3	CASSPQDTDTQYF	TGTGCCAGCTCACCACAAGACACAGATACGCAGTATTTT
once	16	TRBV25-1	-	TRBJ2-5	CASSTPQGGPQETQYF	TGTGCCAGCAGTACCCCCCAAGGGGGACCACAAGAGACCCAGTACTTC
-	13	TRBV6-5	-	TRBJ1-1	CASRDDKNTEAFF	TGTGCCAGCAGGGACGACAAGAACACTGAAGCTTTCTTT
-	13	TRBV9	-	TRBJ1-2	CASSVGRQGGYTF	TGTGCCAGCAGCGTAGGTCGGCAGGGTGGCTACACCTTC
-	17	TRBV7-9	TRBD2	TRBJ2-5	CASSPGLAGGNMETQYF	TGTGCCAGCAGCCCCGGACTAGCGGGGGGGAATATGGAGACCCAGTACTTC
once	10	TRBV20-1	-	TRBJ2-3	CSASSDTQYF	TGCAGTGCTAGCTCAGATACGCAGTATTTT